The T cell receptor beta chain under discussion was sequenced for a study of beta chain features in type 1 diabetes. Study information: Patients looked much like healthy donors when it came to age, gender and cell yields.

The authors reverse transcribed all of the isolated RNA, so sequencing captured expressed TCRB transcripts. Data came from immunoSEQ multiplex PCR; TCRdb stores just in-frame clones and leaves some out. The sample lists hundreds of thousands of clones, around 15% seen once, with 0.02% to 0.025% in the top ten. This clone showed up just a few times. Its antigen is unknown. General study results and limits: Lower insertion and higher deletion counts appeared at VDJ junctions in type 1 diabetes patients. No resolution was reached here on whether HLA type influences TCRB rearrangement. Shortening that was moderate but significant affected the TCRB CDR3s of Type 1 diabetes patients in all four CD4+ subsets.

There was one heparinised blood draw per donor, averaging about 116 mL. The CDR3 has 17 amino acids. Trimming took 0 bases from V and 1 from J, leaving 15 bases between them. Germline V gene lookup returns CDR1 MGHDK and CDR2 SYGVNS. The sequence derives from a young man with type 1 diabetes. The V gene is TRBV25-1, the J gene TRBJ2-5; D not certain. The source material was naive CD4+ T cells from blood. The CDR3 sequence: CASSEYIGRKSQETQYF. CDR3 in DNA: TGTGCCAGCAGTGAATATATCGGACGAAAGAGCCAAGAGACCCAGTACTTC.